One and the same sample provided the 5 T cell receptor beta chains below, sequenced in a study of Ad26.COV2.S vaccination and SARS-CoV-2 variants. Sequencing used immunoSEQ multiplex PCR; TCRdb keeps in-frame clones, though not all of them. Here the sample spans some 250,000 clones, over 75% being singletons. Treatment given: about 20 received Ad26.COV2.S at low or high dose, single or two shots; roughly 5 received placebo; per-sample allocation not given. After the first vaccine or placebo injection, samples were drawn on day 63. Sequenced material: peripheral blood, taken in a trial of Ad26.COV2.S vaccine versus placebo. The receptor source for this set is a person aged 18-60 years who received the Ad26.COV2.S COVID-19 vaccine or a placebo.

This clone was seen a single time. The gene calls are TRBV15 and TRBJ1-6; tentative D call: TRBD1 (6 bases). CDR1 LNHNV and CDR2 YYDKDF come from the germline V gene (reference sequence). The V gene lost 1 base and the J gene lost 0 bases, with 10 bases spanning the gap. CDR3 size: 17 residues. The CDR3 DNA sequence: TGTGCCACCAGCAGAGGGGACACTAGCTCCTATAATTCACCCCTCCACTTT. Translation: CATSRGDTSSYNSPLHF.

The V gene is TRBV4-2, the J gene TRBJ1-4; D gene uncertain. Germline V gives CDR1 LGHNA, CDR2 YNFKEQ. CDR3 size: 13 residues. The V end lost 0 bases, the J end lost 7 bases, and 6 bases lay between the germline ends. The CDR3 region is CASSQDYGEKLFF. CDR3 nucleotide sequence: TGTGCCAGCAGCCAAGATTACGGTGAAAAACTGTTTTTT.

The chain has TRBV9 and TRBJ2-7; D gene unclear. The germline V and J ends were trimmed by 0 bases and 6 bases, with 16 bases remaining between them. This CDR3 spans 15 amino acids. Germline assignment: CDR1 SGDLS and CDR2 YYNGEE. The CDR3 coding sequence is TGTGCCAGCAGCGTAGGAAGGGATCCCCTCTCCGAGCAGTACTTC. Translating gives CASSVGRDPLSEQYF.

V and J are TRBV6-2 or TRBV6-3 and TRBJ1-2, with 7 bases lining up with TRBD1. CDR1 is MNHEY and CDR2 is SVGEGT in the germline V gene. CDR3 size: 15 residues. V was clipped by 2 bases and J by 4 bases; unmatched bases: 7. This CDR3 is CASSYGDRVRYGYTF. CDR3 sequence (DNA): TGTGCCAGCAGTTACGGTGACAGGGTACGCTATGGCTACACCTTC.

The V gene is TRBV28, the J gene TRBJ1-2, with 7 bases identical to TRBD1. Unmatched junction bases numbered 19, after V lost 6 bases and J lost 0 bases. Germline CDR1 reads MDHEN; CDR2 reads SYDVKM. This CDR3 contains 19 residues. In DNA form, the CDR3 reads TGTGCCAGCAGGACCCCGGAAATTAGGACAGGCAAAGCTAACTATGGCTACACCTTC. Its translation is CASRTPEIRTGKANYGYTF.